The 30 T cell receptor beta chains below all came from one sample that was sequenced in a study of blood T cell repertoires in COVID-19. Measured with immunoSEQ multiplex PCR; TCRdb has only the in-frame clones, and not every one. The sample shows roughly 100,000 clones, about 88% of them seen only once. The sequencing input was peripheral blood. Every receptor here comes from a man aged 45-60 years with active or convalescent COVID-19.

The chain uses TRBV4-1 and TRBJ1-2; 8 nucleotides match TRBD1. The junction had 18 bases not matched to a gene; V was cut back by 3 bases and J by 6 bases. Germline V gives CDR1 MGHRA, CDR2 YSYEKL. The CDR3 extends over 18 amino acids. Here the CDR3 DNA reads TGCGCCAGCAGCCAGAACGCGAGGACAGGGTCATCCATCGATGGCTACACCTTC. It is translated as CASSQNARTGSSIDGYTF.

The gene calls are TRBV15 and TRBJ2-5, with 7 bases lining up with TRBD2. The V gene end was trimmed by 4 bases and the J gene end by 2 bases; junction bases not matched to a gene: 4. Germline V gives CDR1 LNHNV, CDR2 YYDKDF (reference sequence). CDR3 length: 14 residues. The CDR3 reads CATSITGGQETQYF. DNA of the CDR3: TGTGCCACCAGCATCACCGGGGGGCAAGAGACCCAGTACTTC.

The CDR3 DNA sequence: TGCGCCAGCAGCCCCGGACAGGGTAATGAAAAACTGTTTTTT. It codes for CASSPGQGNEKLFF. This rearrangement joins TRBV5-1 to TRBJ1-4; 8 bases match TRBD1. The J segment lost 4 bases and the V segment lost 4 bases, leaving 3 bases of the junction unmatched. The CDR3 runs to 14 residues. Germline V gene data show CDR1 as SGHRS and CDR2 as YFSETQ.

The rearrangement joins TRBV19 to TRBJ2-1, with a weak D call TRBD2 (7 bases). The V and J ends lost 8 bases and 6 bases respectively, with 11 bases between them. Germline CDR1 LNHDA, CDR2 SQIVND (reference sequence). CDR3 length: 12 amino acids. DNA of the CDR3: TGTGCCAGTGGGGGCGGGGGCAATGAGCAGTTCTTC. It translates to CASGGGGNEQFF.

The CDR3 spells CASRRDSNQETQYF. CDR3 DNA sequence: TGCGCCAGCAGGCGGGACAGCAATCAAGAGACCCAGTACTTC. The chain is built from TRBV5-1 and TRBJ2-5; possibly TRBD1 for D (7 bases). The V end was cut by 5 bases, the J end by 2 bases, with 13 bases between. CDR1 is SGHRS, CDR2 YFSETQ, per germline. The CDR3 runs to 14 residues.

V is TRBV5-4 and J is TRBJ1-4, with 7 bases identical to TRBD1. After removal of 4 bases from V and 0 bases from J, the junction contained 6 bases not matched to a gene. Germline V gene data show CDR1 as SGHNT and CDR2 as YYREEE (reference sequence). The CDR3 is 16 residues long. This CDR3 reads CASSRGTDATNEKLFF. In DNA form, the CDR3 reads TGTGCCAGCAGCAGAGGGACAGATGCAACTAATGAAAAACTGTTTTTT.

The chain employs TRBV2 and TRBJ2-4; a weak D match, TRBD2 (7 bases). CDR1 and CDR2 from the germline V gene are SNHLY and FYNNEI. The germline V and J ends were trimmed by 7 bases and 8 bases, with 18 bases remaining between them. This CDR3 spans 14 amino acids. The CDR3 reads CASTGEGGPDIQYF. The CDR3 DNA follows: TGTGCCAGCACCGGGGAGGGGGGGCCGGACATTCAGTACTTC.

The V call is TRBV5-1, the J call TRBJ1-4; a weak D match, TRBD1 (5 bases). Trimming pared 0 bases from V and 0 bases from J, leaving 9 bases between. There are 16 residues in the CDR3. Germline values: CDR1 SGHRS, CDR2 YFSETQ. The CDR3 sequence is CASSLGGTATNEKLFF. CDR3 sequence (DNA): TGCGCCAGCAGCTTGGGAGGGACTGCAACTAATGAAAAACTGTTTTTT. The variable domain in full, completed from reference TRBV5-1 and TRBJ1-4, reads KAGVTQTPRYLIKTRGQQVTLSCSPISGHRSVSWYQQTPGQGLQFLFEYFSETQRNKGNFPGRFSGRQFSNSRSEMNVSTLELGDSALYLCASSLGGTATNEKLFFGSGTQLSVL.

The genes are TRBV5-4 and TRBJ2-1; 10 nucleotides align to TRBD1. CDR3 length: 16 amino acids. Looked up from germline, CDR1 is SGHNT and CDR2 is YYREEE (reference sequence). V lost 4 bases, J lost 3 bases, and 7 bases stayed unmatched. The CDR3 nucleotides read TGTGCCAGCAGCCCCGGGACAGGGGCCCACTACAATGAGCAGTTCTTC. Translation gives CASSPGTGAHYNEQFF.

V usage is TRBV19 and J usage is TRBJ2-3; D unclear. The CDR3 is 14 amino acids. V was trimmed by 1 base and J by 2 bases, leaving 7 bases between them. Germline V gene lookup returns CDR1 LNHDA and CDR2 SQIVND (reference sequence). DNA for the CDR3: TGTGCCAGTAGTATAGGGGCTAACACAGATACGCAGTATTTT. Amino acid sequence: CASSIGANTDTQYF.

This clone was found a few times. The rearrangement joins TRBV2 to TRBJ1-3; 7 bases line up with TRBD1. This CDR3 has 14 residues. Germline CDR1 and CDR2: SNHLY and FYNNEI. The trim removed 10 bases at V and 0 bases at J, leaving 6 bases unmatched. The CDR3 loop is CAKRGQISGNTIYF. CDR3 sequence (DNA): TGTGCCAAAAGGGGACAGATCTCTGGAAACACCATATATTTT.

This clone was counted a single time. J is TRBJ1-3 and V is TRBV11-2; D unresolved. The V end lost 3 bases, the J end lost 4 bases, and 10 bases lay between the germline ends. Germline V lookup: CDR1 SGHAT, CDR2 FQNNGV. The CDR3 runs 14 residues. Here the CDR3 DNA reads TGTGCCAGCAGCTTTGGGAGTTCCGGAAACACCATATATTTT. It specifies CASSFGSSGNTIYF.

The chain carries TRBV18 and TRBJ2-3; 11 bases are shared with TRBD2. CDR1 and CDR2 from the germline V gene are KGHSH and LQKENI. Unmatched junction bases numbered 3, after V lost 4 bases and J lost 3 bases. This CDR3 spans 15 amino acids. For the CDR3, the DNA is TGTGCCAGCTCACAGGGACTAGCGGTAACAGATACGCAGTATTTT. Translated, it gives CASSQGLAVTDTQYF. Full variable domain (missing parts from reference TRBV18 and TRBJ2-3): NAGVMQNPRHLVRRRGQEARLRCSPMKGHSHVYWYRQLPEEGLKFMVYLQKENIIDESGMPKERFSAEFPKEGPSILRIQQVVRGDSAAYFCASSQGLAVTDTQYFGPGTRLTVL.

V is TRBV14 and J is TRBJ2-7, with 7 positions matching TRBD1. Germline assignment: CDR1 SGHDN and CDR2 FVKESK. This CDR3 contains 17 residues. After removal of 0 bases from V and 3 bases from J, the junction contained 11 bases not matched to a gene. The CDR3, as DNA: TGTGCCAGCAGCCAAGATGACGTGACAGGGCCGTTCTACGAGCAGTACGTC. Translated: CASSQDDVTGPFYEQYV.

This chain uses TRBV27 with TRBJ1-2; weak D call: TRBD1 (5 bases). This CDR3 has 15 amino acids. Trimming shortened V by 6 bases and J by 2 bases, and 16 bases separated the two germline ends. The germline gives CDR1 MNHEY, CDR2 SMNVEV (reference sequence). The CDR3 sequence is CASSRGTFINYGYTF. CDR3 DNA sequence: TGTGCCAGCAGCCGCGGGACTTTTATAAACTATGGCTACACCTTC.

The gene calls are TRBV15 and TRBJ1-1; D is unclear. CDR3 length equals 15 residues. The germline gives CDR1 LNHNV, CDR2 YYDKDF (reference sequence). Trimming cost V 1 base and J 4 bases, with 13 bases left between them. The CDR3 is CATSRVGSEGTEAFF. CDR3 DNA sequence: TGTGCCACCAGCAGAGTTGGGAGCGAGGGCACTGAAGCTTTCTTT.

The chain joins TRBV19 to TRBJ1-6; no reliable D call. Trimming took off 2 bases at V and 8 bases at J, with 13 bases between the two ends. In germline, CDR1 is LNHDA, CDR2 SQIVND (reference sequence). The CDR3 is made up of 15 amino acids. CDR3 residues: CASSIYSGMDSPLHF. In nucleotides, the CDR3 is TGTGCCAGTAGTATATATTCCGGGATGGATTCACCCCTCCACTTT.

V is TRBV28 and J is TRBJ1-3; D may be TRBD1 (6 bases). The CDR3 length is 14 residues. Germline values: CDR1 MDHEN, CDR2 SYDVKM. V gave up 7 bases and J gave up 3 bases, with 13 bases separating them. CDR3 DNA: TGTGCCAGCACCGTACAGGGTAGTGGAAACACCATATATTTT. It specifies CASTVQGSGNTIYF.

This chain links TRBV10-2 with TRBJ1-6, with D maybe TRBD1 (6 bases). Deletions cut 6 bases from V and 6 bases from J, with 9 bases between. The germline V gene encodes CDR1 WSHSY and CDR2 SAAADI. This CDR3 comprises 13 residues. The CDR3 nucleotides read TGCGCCAGCAGCCGGACAGTTAATTCACCCCTCCACTTT. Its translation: CASSRTVNSPLHF.

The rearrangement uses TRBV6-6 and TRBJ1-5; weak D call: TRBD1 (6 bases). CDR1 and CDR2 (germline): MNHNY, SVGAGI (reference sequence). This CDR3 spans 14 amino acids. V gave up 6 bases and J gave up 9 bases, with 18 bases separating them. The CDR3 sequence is CASSHDRSSRPQHF. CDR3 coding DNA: TGTGCCAGCAGCCACGACAGGTCATCGCGGCCCCAGCATTTT.

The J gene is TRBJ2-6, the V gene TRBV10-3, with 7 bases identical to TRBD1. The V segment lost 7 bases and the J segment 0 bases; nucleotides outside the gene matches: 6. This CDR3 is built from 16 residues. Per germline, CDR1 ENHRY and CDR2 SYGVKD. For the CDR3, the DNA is TGTGCCATCATGTCGACAGGGACCTCTGGGGCCAACGTCCTGACTTTC. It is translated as CAIMSTGTSGANVLTF.

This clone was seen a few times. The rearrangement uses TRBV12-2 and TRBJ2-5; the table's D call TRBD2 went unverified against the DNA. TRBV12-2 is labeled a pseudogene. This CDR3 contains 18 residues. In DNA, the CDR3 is TGTGCAAGTCGCCTCGGGACTAGCGGGGGTCCGAGGTTAGAGACCCAGTACTTC. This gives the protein CASRLGTSGGPRLETQYF.

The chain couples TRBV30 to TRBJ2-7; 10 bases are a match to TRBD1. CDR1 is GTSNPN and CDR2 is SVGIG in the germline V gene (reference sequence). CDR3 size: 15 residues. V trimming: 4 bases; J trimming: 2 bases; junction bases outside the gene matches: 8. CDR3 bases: TGTGCCTGGACCGCCAGGGACAGGGGCGCCTACGAGCAGTACTTC. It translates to CAWTARDRGAYEQYF.

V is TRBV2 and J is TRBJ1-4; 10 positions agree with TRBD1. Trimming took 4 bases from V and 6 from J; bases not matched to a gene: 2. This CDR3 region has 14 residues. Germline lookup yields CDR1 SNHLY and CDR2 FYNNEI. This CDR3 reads CASSVDRGHEKLFF. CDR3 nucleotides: TGTGCCAGCAGTGTTGACAGGGGGCATGAAAAACTGTTTTTT.

The CDR3 here is CASSPYTGGSGEKLFF. In nucleotides, the CDR3 is TGTGCCAGCAGCCCGTATACAGGGGGCTCTGGTGAAAAACTGTTTTTT. The rearrangement uses TRBV7-6 and TRBJ1-4; 9 bases are shared with TRBD1. Per germline, CDR1 SGHVS and CDR2 FNYEAQ. With 5 bases clipped from V and 7 bases from J, the junction kept 11 bases outside the gene matches. The CDR3 sequence is 16 residues long. The full variable domain, in which reference TRBV7-6 and TRBJ1-4 provide the parts outside the CDR3, is GAGVSQSPRYKVTKRGQDVALRCDPISGHVSLYWYRQALGQGPEFLTYFNYEAQQDKSGLPNDRFSAERPEGSISTLTIQRTEQRDSAMYRCASSPYTGGSGEKLFFGSGTQLSVL.

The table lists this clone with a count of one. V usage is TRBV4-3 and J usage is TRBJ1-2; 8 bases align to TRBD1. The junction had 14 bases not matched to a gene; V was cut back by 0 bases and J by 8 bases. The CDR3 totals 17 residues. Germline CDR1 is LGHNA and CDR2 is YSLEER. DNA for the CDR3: TGCGCCAGCAGCCAAGAGGTCACCGGGACAGGCTGGGGAGGCTACACCTTC. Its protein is CASSQEVTGTGWGGYTF.

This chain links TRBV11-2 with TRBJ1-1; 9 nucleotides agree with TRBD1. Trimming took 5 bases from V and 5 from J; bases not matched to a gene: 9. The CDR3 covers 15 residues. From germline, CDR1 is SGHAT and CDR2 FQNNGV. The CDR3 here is CASSLTSGTGTEAFF. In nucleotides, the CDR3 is TGTGCCAGCAGCCTAACCTCCGGGACAGGGACTGAAGCTTTCTTT.

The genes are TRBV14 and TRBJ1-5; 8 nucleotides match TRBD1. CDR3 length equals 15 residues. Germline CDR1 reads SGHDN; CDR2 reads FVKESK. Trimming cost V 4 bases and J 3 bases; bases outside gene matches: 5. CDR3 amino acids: CASSLGQGDNQPQHF. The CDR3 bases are TGTGCCAGCAGCCTTGGACAGGGAGACAATCAGCCCCAGCATTTT.

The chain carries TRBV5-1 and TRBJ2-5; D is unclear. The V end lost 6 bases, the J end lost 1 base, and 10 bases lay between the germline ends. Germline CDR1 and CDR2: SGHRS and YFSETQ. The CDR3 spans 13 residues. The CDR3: CASNPRPQETQYF. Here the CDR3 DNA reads TGCGCCAGCAACCCGAGGCCCCAAGAGACCCAGTACTTC.

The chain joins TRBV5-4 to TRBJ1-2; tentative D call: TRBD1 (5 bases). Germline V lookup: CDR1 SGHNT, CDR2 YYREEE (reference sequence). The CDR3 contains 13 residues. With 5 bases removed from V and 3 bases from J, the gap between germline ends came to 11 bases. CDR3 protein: CASRPREDYGYTF. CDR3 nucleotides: TGTGCCAGCAGACCCAGGGAGGACTATGGCTACACCTTC.